Below, 28 T cell receptor beta chains from the same sample are listed, as sequenced in a study of radiotherapy plus CTLA-4 blockade in lung cancer. Clones were sequenced by immunoSEQ multiplex PCR, and TCRdb holds only the in-frame ones, with some missing. The sample records about 53,000 clones, 84% being singletons. The sequencing used peripheral blood, collected from a patient treated with radiotherapy plus ipilimumab. The receptors originated from a human donor with non-small cell lung cancer whose response to radiotherapy plus ipilimumab could not be evaluated.

The chain has TRBV4-3 and TRBJ2-6, with D maybe TRBD1 (6 bases). The CDR3 contains 18 residues. Trimming shortened V by 0 bases and J by 0 bases, and 12 bases separated the two germline ends. Germline CDR1 and CDR2: LGHNA and YSLEER. The CDR3 loop is CASSQDRIGGSGANVLTF. In nucleotides, the CDR3 is TGCGCCAGCAGCCAAGATCGCATAGGGGGCTCTGGGGCCAACGTCCTGACTTTC.

The gene calls are TRBV15 and TRBJ2-7, with 10 bases that match TRBD2. CDR1 and CDR2 from the germline V gene are LNHNV and YYDKDF (reference sequence). The trim removed 0 bases at V and 4 bases at J, leaving 21 bases unmatched. The CDR3 is 21 amino acids. This CDR3 is CATSRDWPCLAGVVGHYEQYF. The CDR3 region has the DNA TGTGCCACCAGCAGAGATTGGCCGTGTCTAGCGGGAGTAGTGGGGCATTACGAGCAGTACTTC.

In DNA, the CDR3 is TGTGCCAGCAGCTTAGGCCCAGGGAAGGATGGCTACACCTTC. Protein: CASSLGPGKDGYTF. This chain connects TRBV13 to TRBJ1-2, with D possibly being TRBD1 (5 bases). The germline V gene encodes CDR1 PRHDT and CDR2 FYEKMQ (reference sequence). Trimming cost V 0 bases and J 6 bases, with 11 bases left between them. The CDR3 length is 14 residues.

This clone was counted once. This chain uses TRBV28 with TRBJ1-2; 12 nucleotides match TRBD1. This CDR3 is 16 amino acids long. Germline CDR1 MDHEN, CDR2 SYDVKM. With 2 bases clipped from V and 6 bases from J, the junction kept 7 bases outside the gene matches. This CDR3 is CASSLGTGGEIHGYTF. CDR3 bases: TGTGCCAGCAGTTTAGGGACAGGGGGCGAAATCCATGGCTACACCTTC.

V usage is TRBV28 and J usage is TRBJ2-5; no clear D. The J call is uncertain, as TRBJ2-7 better fits the DNA end. The CDR3 length is 15 residues. CDR1 MDHEN and CDR2 SYDVKM come from the germline V gene. The CDR3 DNA follows: TGTGCCAGCAGCGAATTCCCGGGTATATCGAGCGAGCAGTACTTC. Translation gives CASSEFPGISSEQYF.

This clone was detected only once. The chain joins TRBV7-8 to TRBJ1-1; 7 nucleotides align to TRBD1. In germline, CDR1 is SGHVS, CDR2 FQNEAQ. V shed 3 bases and J 5 bases; nucleotides not matched to a gene: 3. The CDR3 runs to 13 residues. CDR3 protein: CASSLTGNTEAFF. The CDR3 DNA follows: TGTGCCAGCAGCTTGACAGGGAATACTGAAGCTTTCTTT. Full variable domain (outside the CDR3, taken from reference TRBV7-8 and TRBJ1-1): GAGVSQSPRYKVAKRGQDVALRCDPISGHVSLFWYQQALGQGPEFLTYFQNEAQLDKSGLPSDRFFAERPEGSVSTLKIQRTQQEDSAVYLCASSLTGNTEAFFGQGTRLTVV.

CDR3 coding DNA: TGCGCCAGCAGCCAAGATGGGGGTGCGGGGCAGCCCCAGCATTTT. It translates to CASSQDGGAGQPQHF. This chain joins TRBV4-1 and TRBJ1-5, with D perhaps matching TRBD1 (5 bases). Germline loops: CDR1 MGHRA, CDR2 YSYEKL. CDR3 length: 15 amino acids. V lost 0 bases and J 7 bases, leaving 13 bases between the germline ends.

The chain couples TRBV13 to TRBJ2-5; 9 bases are shared with TRBD1. Per germline, CDR1 PRHDT and CDR2 FYEKMQ (reference sequence). The CDR3 covers 16 residues. V was clipped by 5 bases and J by 1 base; unmatched bases: 8. CDR3 region: CASSDRGQGSQETQYF. In nucleotides, the CDR3 is TGTGCCAGCAGCGACCGGGGACAGGGTAGCCAAGAGACCCAGTACTTC.

The chain employs TRBV11-2 and TRBJ2-5; D uncertain. The J call could be wrong; TRBJ2-7 is a better fit for the DNA end. The germline V gene has CDR1 SGHAT and CDR2 FQNNGV. This CDR3 has 11 residues. The CDR3 loop is CASANSYEQYF. CDR3 coding DNA: TGTGCCAGCGCCAACAGCTACGAGCAGTACTTC.

The V call is TRBV6-1, the J call TRBJ1-4; the match to TRBD1 covers 9 bases. Germline CDR1 MNHNS, CDR2 SASEGT. The V gene end was trimmed by 5 bases and the J gene end by 3 bases; junction bases not matched to a gene: 4. This CDR3 spans 15 amino acids. The CDR3 region has the DNA TGTGCCAGCAGTAACCGGGACAGGGCTAATGAAAAACTGTTTTTT. Amino acid sequence: CASSNRDRANEKLFF.

The chain carries TRBV4-3 and TRBJ2-6; 12 nucleotides align to TRBD1. The CDR3 sequence is 21 residues long. CDR1 LGHNA and CDR2 YSLEER come from the germline V gene. Trimming at V came to 0 bases and at J to 2 bases, leaving 11 bases not matched to a gene. CDR3 sequence: CASSQDLPGQGASAGANVLTF. DNA of the CDR3: TGCGCCAGCAGCCAAGACCTTCCGGGACAGGGGGCATCAGCTGGGGCCAACGTCCTGACTTTC.

This clone was observed a few times. The rearrangement joins TRBV19 to TRBJ2-2, with D possibly matching TRBD2 (5 bases). The V and J ends lost 8 bases and 6 bases respectively, with 13 bases between them. The CDR3 has 13 residues. In germline, CDR1 is LNHDA, CDR2 SQIVND (reference sequence). CDR3 amino acids: CASATGKAGELFF. CDR3 coding DNA: TGTGCCAGTGCGACGGGGAAGGCCGGGGAGCTGTTTTTT.

This chain uses TRBV28 with TRBJ1-5; 11 nucleotides align to TRBD1. The CDR3 extends over 18 amino acids. V was clipped by 3 bases and J by 3 bases; unmatched bases: 10. The germline gives CDR1 MDHEN, CDR2 SYDVKM. The CDR3, as DNA: TGTGCCAGCAGTTTCCCCGGACAGGGGGCTTCTTACAATCAGCCCCAGCATTTT. Translated, it gives CASSFPGQGASYNQPQHF.

This clone was counted a single time. The chain is built from TRBV15 and TRBJ2-6; the match to TRBD1 covers 8 bases. V shed 1 base, J shed 4 bases, and the junction held 15 bases outside the gene matches. The CDR3 is made up of 20 amino acids. CDR1 is LNHNV, CDR2 YYDKDF, per germline (reference sequence). The CDR3 protein is CATSRGRTGPSLSGANVLTF. The CDR3 nucleotides read TGTGCCACCAGCAGAGGGAGGACAGGGCCTTCTTTATCCGGGGCCAACGTCCTGACTTTC.

V and J are TRBV5-1 and TRBJ1-5; no reliable D call. With 2 bases removed from V and 3 bases from J, the gap between germline ends came to 9 bases. Germline assignment: CDR1 SGHRS and CDR2 YFSETQ. This CDR3 has 14 residues. Here the CDR3 reads CASSFGGNNQPQHF. Written as DNA, the CDR3 is TGCGCCAGCAGCTTCGGCGGAAACAATCAGCCCCAGCATTTT.

The chain employs TRBV13 and TRBJ2-1; D gene uncertain. The length of the CDR3 is 16 residues. In germline, CDR1 is PRHDT, CDR2 FYEKMQ (reference sequence). V lost 7 bases, J lost 0 bases, and 16 bases lay in between. The CDR3 sequence is CASTPPPASSYNEQFF. The CDR3, as DNA: TGTGCCAGCACCCCCCCACCGGCTAGCTCCTACAATGAGCAGTTCTTC. Full variable domain (outside the CDR3, taken from reference TRBV13 and TRBJ2-1): AAGVIQSPRHLIKEKRETATLKCYPIPRHDTVYWYQQGPGQDPQFLISFYEKMQSDKGSIPDRFSAQQFSDYHSELNMSSLELGDSALYFCASTPPPASSYNEQFFGPGTRLTVL.

V gene TRBV2 combines with J gene TRBJ2-7, with TRBD1 matching over 7 bases. Germline V CDR1 and CDR2: SNHLY, FYNNEI. The V and J ends lost 8 bases and 3 bases, in that order; junction bases with no gene match: 4. The CDR3 spans 12 residues. CDR3 bases: TGTGCCAGCCTTGGACAGGTCTACGAGCAGTACTTC. Protein: CASLGQVYEQYF.

V gene TRBV9 combines with J gene TRBJ2-2; 8 nucleotides align to TRBD2. The trim removed 0 bases at V and 6 bases at J, leaving 10 bases unmatched. In germline, CDR1 is SGDLS, CDR2 YYNGEE. The CDR3 consists of 17 residues. The CDR3 here is CASSVDLAGMGAGELFF. CDR3 in DNA: TGTGCCAGCAGCGTAGATCTAGCGGGTATGGGTGCCGGGGAGCTGTTTTTT.

The sample holds one count of this clone. The gene calls are TRBV7-3 and TRBJ2-7; 11 positions match TRBD2. Germline trimming cut 5 bases from V and 6 bases from J; bases unmatched to any gene: 6. The CDR3 is made up of 14 amino acids. Germline V lookup: CDR1 SGHTA, CDR2 FQGTGA. The CDR3 DNA follows: TGTGCCAGCAGCAAAACTAGCGGGAGTCGCGAGCAGTACTTC. Translation: CASSKTSGSREQYF.

J is TRBJ2-1 and V is TRBV19; TRBD2 aligns across 9 bases. Germline CDR1 and CDR2: LNHDA and SQIVND (reference sequence). The CDR3 runs 16 residues. V was clipped by 5 bases and J by 0 bases; unmatched bases: 5. This CDR3 reads CASSSGLAISYNEQFF. The CDR3, as DNA: TGTGCCAGTAGTTCCGGACTAGCGATCTCCTACAATGAGCAGTTCTTC.

The rearrangement links TRBV19 to TRBJ1-1; D gene unclear. V was cut by 3 bases and J by 1 base, with 12 bases left in between. This CDR3 has 15 residues. Germline CDR1 and CDR2: LNHDA and SQIVND (reference sequence). The CDR3 is CASSILVGGNTEAFF. The CDR3 DNA reads TGTGCCAGTAGTATTCTTGTCGGAGGGAACACTGAAGCTTTCTTT.

The chain is built from TRBV2 and TRBJ1-4; weak D call: TRBD1 (6 bases). Germline values: CDR1 SNHLY, CDR2 FYNNEI. This CDR3 has 14 residues. V dropped 4 bases and J dropped 5 bases, with 11 bases sitting between them. The CDR3 DNA is TGTGCCAGCAGTGGCTACAGGGAAAATGAAAAACTGTTTTTT. Translating gives CASSGYRENEKLFF.

The chain employs TRBV27 and TRBJ2-7, with 9 bases aligning to TRBD1. The CDR3 is 14 residues long. Germline V lookup: CDR1 MNHEY, CDR2 SMNVEV (reference sequence). Unmatched junction bases numbered 2, after V lost 2 bases and J lost 3 bases. DNA for the CDR3: TGTGCCAGCAGTTTAAGGACAGGGGTCTACGAGCAGTACTTC. Encoded protein: CASSLRTGVYEQYF.

In its sample, this clone was seen once. The V and J genes are TRBV28 and TRBJ2-1; TRBD2 matches at 13 bases. This CDR3 comprises 15 residues. Germline lookup yields CDR1 MDHEN and CDR2 SYDVKM. With 3 bases clipped from V and 7 bases from J, the junction kept 3 bases outside the gene matches. CDR3 coding DNA: TGTGCCAGCAGTTTGACTAGCGGGGGGACAAATGAGCAGTTCTTC. Its translation: CASSLTSGGTNEQFF.

The chain joins TRBV25-1 to TRBJ2-7; perhaps TRBD2 as D (6 bases). CDR1 is MGHDK, CDR2 SYGVNS, per germline. The ends were cut back, 6 bases at V and 4 bases at J, with 7 bases in the middle. The CDR3 length is 11 residues. CDR3 sequence reads: CASSRGYEQYF. CDR3 nucleotide sequence: TGTGCCAGCAGCCGGGGGTACGAGCAGTACTTC.

The genes are TRBV27 and TRBJ2-1; TRBD1 aligns across 10 bases. The J segment lost 7 bases and the V segment lost 3 bases, leaving 9 bases of the junction unmatched. This CDR3 has 16 amino acids. Germline-derived CDR1 and CDR2 are MNHEY and SMNVEV (reference sequence). The CDR3 spells CASSFKPGQGLNEQFF. The CDR3, as DNA: TGTGCCAGCAGTTTTAAACCGGGACAGGGGTTGAATGAGCAGTTCTTC.

The J gene is TRBJ2-5, the V gene TRBV20-1; maybe TRBD2 (9 bases). CDR3 size: 11 residues. Trimming left V 3 bases short and J 14 bases short, with 16 bases between. Germline lookup yields CDR1 DFQATT and CDR2 SNEGSKA (reference sequence). The CDR3 sequence: CSARLAGQVYF. DNA of the CDR3: TGCAGTGCTAGGCTAGCGGGACAGGTCTACTTC.

V is TRBV28 and J is TRBJ2-4; 10 bases map to TRBD1. CDR3 size: 12 residues. Germline values: CDR1 MDHEN, CDR2 SYDVKM. Trimming took 11 bases from V and 5 from J; bases not matched to a gene: 3. The CDR3 loop reads CAHGTGENIQYF. In DNA form, the CDR3 reads TGTGCCCACGGGACAGGGGAAAACATTCAGTACTTC.